The clone carrying this T cell receptor beta chain has only one observation. Method: immunoSEQ multiplex PCR; TCRdb's copy keeps in-frame clones and lacks some. This sample has about 190,000 clones, with about 92% found just once. From germline, CDR1 is LNHDA and CDR2 SQIVND (reference sequence). Between the trimmed V and J ends, which lost 1 base and 4 bases, there was a span of 16 bases. The CDR3 length is 16 residues. The entry originates in a study of T cell responses to AZD1222 COVID-19 vaccine. The sequences come from peripheral blood, collected on day 0 of AZD1222 vaccination. The source is an adult in good health. The chain carries TRBV19 and TRBJ2-5; the D gene is possibly TRBD2 (6 bases). For the CDR3, the DNA is TGTGCCAGTAGTATAGGCGCGGGGCTGAGACGAGAGACCCAGTACTTC. Its protein is CASSIGAGLRRETQYF.